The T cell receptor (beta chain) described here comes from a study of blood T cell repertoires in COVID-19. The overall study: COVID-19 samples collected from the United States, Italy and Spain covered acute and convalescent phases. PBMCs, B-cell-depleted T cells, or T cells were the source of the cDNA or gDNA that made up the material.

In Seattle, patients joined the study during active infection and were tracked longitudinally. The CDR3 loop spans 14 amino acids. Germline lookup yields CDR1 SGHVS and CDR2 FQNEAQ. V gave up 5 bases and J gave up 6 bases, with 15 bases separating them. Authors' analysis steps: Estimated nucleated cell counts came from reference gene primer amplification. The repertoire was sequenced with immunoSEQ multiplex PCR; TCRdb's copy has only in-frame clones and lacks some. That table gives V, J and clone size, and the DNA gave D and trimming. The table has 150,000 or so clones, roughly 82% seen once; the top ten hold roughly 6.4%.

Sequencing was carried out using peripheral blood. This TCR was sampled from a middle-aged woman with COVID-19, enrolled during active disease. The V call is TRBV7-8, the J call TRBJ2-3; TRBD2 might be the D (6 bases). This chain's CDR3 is CASSPPSGADTQYF. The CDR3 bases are TGTGCCAGCAGCCCGCCATCGGGAGCGGATACGCAGTATTTT.